The 31 T cell receptor beta chains listed next were all sequenced from one sample in a study of PD-1 blockade in classical Hodgkin lymphoma (TCRdb year 2020). The library was produced with the immunoSEQ multiplex PCR assay. The table was pulled from immuneACCESS by TCRdb, which kept in-frame rearrangements only. Such tables lose some clones; where checked, under half of the loss comes from unresolved V genes, and the rest has no known cause. The sample data list over 70,000 clones, and 90% of these were observed just once. The ten largest clones represent 2.5% to 3.5% of the sample. The time point tag for this specimen amounts to: cycle 4 day 1 (C4D1), after less than 7 weeks of nivolumab. Every trial patient had relapsed after autologous stem cell transplantation, and cohorts A, B and C differed in prior brentuximab vedotin exposure. The input for sequencing was peripheral blood mononuclear cells (PBMCs), taken before the fourth cycle of nivolumab. The source of these receptors is a human donor with classical Hodgkin lymphoma.

The chain carries TRBV5-6 and TRBJ2-5, with 8 positions matching TRBD1. Judging by the DNA end, TRBJ2-7 fits better; the J call may be wrong. The CDR3 runs to 15 residues. Germline CDR1 and CDR2: SGHDT and YYEEEE. CDR3: CASSLHRDRPYEQYF. The CDR3 DNA sequence: TGTGCCAGCAGCCTACACCGGGACAGGCCATACGAGCAGTACTTC.

This clone was seen a few times. V usage is TRBV14 and J usage is TRBJ2-7; 11 bases align to TRBD2. J gave up 6 bases and V 1 base, and 5 bases lay outside the gene matches. The germline gives CDR1 SGHDN, CDR2 FVKESK. The CDR3 runs to 15 residues. The CDR3 is CASSQGLAGRGEQYF. In DNA form, the CDR3 reads TGTGCCAGCAGCCAAGGACTAGCGGGGCGGGGCGAGCAGTACTTC.

The gene calls are TRBV9 and TRBJ1-2, with D unclear. The CDR3 loop spans 12 amino acids. Trimming cost V 0 bases and J 5 bases, with 5 bases left between them. The germline V gene has CDR1 SGDLS and CDR2 YYNGEE. CDR3 in DNA: TGTGCCAGCAGCGTAGTTAGTTATGGCTACACCTTC. Its translation: CASSVVSYGYTF.

The J gene is TRBJ1-2, the V gene TRBV6-1; 10 bases fit TRBD1. CDR1 is MNHNS and CDR2 is SASEGT in the germline V gene. The J segment lost 8 bases and the V segment lost 4 bases, leaving 7 bases of the junction unmatched. The CDR3 runs to 14 residues. The CDR3 region is CASSGGQGSDGYTF. CDR3 DNA: TGTGCCAGCAGTGGGGGACAGGGGTCAGACGGCTACACCTTC.

This chain uses TRBV13 with TRBJ1-1; D gene unclear. The V end was cut by 3 bases, the J end by 0 bases, with 8 bases between. The CDR3 spans 14 residues. From germline, CDR1 is PRHDT and CDR2 FYEKMQ (reference sequence). The CDR3 spells CASSFLGMNTEAFF. DNA of the CDR3: TGTGCCAGCAGCTTTTTGGGGATGAACACTGAAGCTTTCTTT.

The chain is built from TRBV7-2 and TRBJ2-5, with D uncertain. This CDR3 has 13 amino acids. V was pared by 4 bases and J by 4 bases, with 10 bases between. The germline gives CDR1 SGHTA, CDR2 FQGNSA. CDR3 DNA sequence: TGTGCCAGCAGCTCCACTCTCGGAGAGACCCAGTACTTC. This codes for CASSSTLGETQYF.

The chain carries TRBV19 and TRBJ1-1; perhaps TRBD1 as D (6 bases). CDR1 is LNHDA, CDR2 SQIVND, per germline (reference sequence). V was clipped by 6 bases and J by 0 bases, with 20 bases between them. CDR3 length equals 17 residues. As DNA, the CDR3 is TGTGCCAGTAGGGTAACGAACCAGGGGCCAATGAACACTGAAGCTTTCTTT. Translated, it gives CASRVTNQGPMNTEAFF. The full variable domain, in which reference TRBV19 and TRBJ1-1 provide the parts outside the CDR3, is DGGITQSPKYLFRKEGQNVTLSCEQNLNHDAMYWYRQDPGQGLRLIYYSQIVNDFQKGDIAEGYSVSREKKESFPLTVTSAQKNPTAFYLCASRVTNQGPMNTEAFFGQGTRLTVV.

This sequence joins TRBV5-4 and TRBJ2-5, with D perhaps TRBD2 (5 bases). The CDR3 runs 17 residues. V lost 2 bases to trimming and J lost 4 bases, with 21 bases between them. CDR1 SGHNT and CDR2 YYREEE come from the germline V gene (reference sequence). The CDR3 bases are TGTGCCAGCAGCTTTTTAACCGCAACTAGTCCGGGAGAGACCCAGTACTTC. It translates to CASSFLTATSPGETQYF.

This sequence joins TRBV9 and TRBJ2-3; no firm D call. Germline CDR1 reads SGDLS; CDR2 reads YYNGEE. This CDR3 spans 14 amino acids. The V and J ends lost 0 bases and 2 bases respectively, with 7 bases between them. The CDR3 sequence is CASSVGQDTDTQYF. The DNA for the CDR3 is TGTGCCAGCAGCGTAGGCCAGGACACAGATACGCAGTATTTT.

CDR3 bases: TGTGCCAGCAGTCCTGGAGCGGGCGCTAACTATGGCTACACCTTC. Encoded protein: CASSPGAGANYGYTF. V is TRBV7-2 and J is TRBJ1-2; D gene unclear. CDR1 SGHTA and CDR2 FQGNSA come from the germline V gene. Trimming left V 6 bases short and J 0 bases short, with 14 bases between. The CDR3 sequence is 15 residues long.

This clone was counted once. This chain connects TRBV5-1 to TRBJ1-2, with D maybe TRBD1 (5 bases). Trimming pared 2 bases from V and 4 bases from J, leaving 6 bases between. The germline CDR1 and CDR2 sequences are SGHRS and YFSETQ. CDR3 size: 12 residues. The CDR3 DNA follows: TGCGCCAGCAGCTTTGACAGCTATGGCTACACCTTC. It codes for CASSFDSYGYTF. The whole variable domain, filled in from reference TRBV5-1 and TRBJ1-2, reads KAGVTQTPRYLIKTRGQQVTLSCSPISGHRSVSWYQQTPGQGLQFLFEYFSETQRNKGNFPGRFSGRQFSNSRSEMNVSTLELGDSALYLCASSFDSYGYTFGSGTRLTVV.

The gene calls are TRBV11-2 and TRBJ2-5; D call uncertain. This CDR3 region has 15 residues. Germline values: CDR1 SGHAT, CDR2 FQNNGV. The V end lost 0 bases, the J end lost 1 base, and 9 bases lay between the germline ends. This CDR3 reads CASSLELGTQETQYF. CDR3 sequence (DNA): TGTGCCAGCAGCTTAGAGTTGGGCACCCAAGAGACCCAGTACTTC.

The chain recombines TRBV10-1 with TRBJ2-7, with a weak D call TRBD2 (5 bases). Looked up from germline, CDR1 is WNHNN and CDR2 is SYGVQD (reference sequence). The CDR3 is 13 residues long. Trimming stripped 1 base from V and 7 bases from J, with 11 bases between. As DNA, the CDR3 is TGCGCCAGCAGTGAGTGGGCTTCGGGGGAGCAGTACTTC. This gives the protein CASSEWASGEQYF.

This rearrangement joins TRBV29-1 to TRBJ2-3; D unclear. V lost 4 bases and J 2 bases, leaving 10 bases between the germline ends. Germline CDR1 is SQVTM and CDR2 is ANQGSEA. The CDR3 covers 13 residues. The CDR3 nucleotides read TGCAGCGTTGCTGGCCGGTACACAGATACGCAGTATTTT. This encodes CSVAGRYTDTQYF.

The chain combines TRBV29-1 with TRBJ1-1, with a weak D call TRBD1 (5 bases). V lost 7 bases to trimming and J lost 2 bases, with 17 bases between them. The V gene's germline CDR1 is SQVTM and CDR2 ANQGSEA. CDR3 size: 14 residues. This CDR3 reads CSARGEVRNTEAFF. The CDR3 DNA reads TGCAGCGCCCGGGGGGAGGTGCGTAACACTGAAGCTTTCTTT.

V gene TRBV19 combines with J gene TRBJ2-2; 7 bases are shared with TRBD1. Per the germline V gene, CDR1 is LNHDA and CDR2 is SQIVND (reference sequence). V was pared by 7 bases and J by 7 bases, with 9 bases of the junction left unmatched. The CDR3 is 14 residues long. The CDR3 DNA sequence: TGTGCCAGTACCAATGTAGGGGGCAGCGGGGAGCTGTTTTTT. Translated, it gives CASTNVGGSGELFF. Supplemented by reference TRBV19 and TRBJ2-2, the full variable domain reads DGGITQSPKYLFRKEGQNVTLSCEQNLNHDAMYWYRQDPGQGLRLIYYSQIVNDFQKGDIAEGYSVSREKKESFPLTVTSAQKNPTAFYLCASTNVGGSGELFFGEGSRLTVL.

The CDR3 loop reads CASSQDPRGPEKLFF. CDR3 coding DNA: TGTGCCAGCAGCCAAGATCCCAGGGGCCCCGAAAAACTGTTTTTT. This rearrangement joins TRBV14 to TRBJ1-4, with D perhaps TRBD1 (6 bases). CDR1 and CDR2 from the germline V gene are SGHDN and FVKESK. This CDR3 comprises 15 residues. Deletions cut 0 bases from V and 8 bases from J, with 13 bases between.

The chain uses TRBV11-3 and TRBJ1-6; D is uncertain. CDR1 SGHNT and CDR2 YENEEA come from the germline V gene. Trimming took off 7 bases at V and 6 bases at J, with 19 bases between the two ends. The CDR3 extends over 16 amino acids. The CDR3 nucleotides are TGTGCCAGCACCTCTCCAACCCGCGGTTGTAATTCACCCCTCCACTTT. Protein: CASTSPTRGCNSPLHF.

The V call is TRBV6-5, the J call TRBJ1-1, with D possibly matching TRBD1 (6 bases). V was clipped by 2 bases and J by 0 bases, with 10 bases between them. Per the germline V gene, CDR1 is MNHEY and CDR2 is SVGAGI. CDR3 length: 15 amino acids. The CDR3 nucleotides read TGTGCCAGCAGTTACGTCAGGGGTTTGAACACTGAAGCTTTCTTT. It codes for CASSYVRGLNTEAFF.

The chain has TRBV9 and TRBJ2-3; either TRBD1 or TRBD2 may supply D (5 bases each). Trimming left V 3 bases short and J 0 bases short, with 14 bases between. Germline V gene lookup returns CDR1 SGDLS and CDR2 YYNGEE. The CDR3 is made up of 16 amino acids. CDR3 sequence: CASSEGRAVSTDTQYF. CDR3 DNA sequence: TGTGCCAGCAGCGAGGGACGCGCCGTAAGCACAGATACGCAGTATTTT.

The genes are TRBV18 and TRBJ2-3; a possible D gene is TRBD2 (6 bases). Germline CDR1 reads KGHSH; CDR2 reads LQKENI. The germline V and J ends were trimmed by 1 base and 2 bases, with 13 bases remaining between them. The CDR3 consists of 16 residues. The CDR3 loop is CASSPRGGATTDTQYF. For the CDR3, the DNA is TGTGCCAGCTCACCACGGGGCGGGGCGACCACAGATACGCAGTATTTT. The variable domain in full, completed from reference TRBV18 and TRBJ2-3, reads NAGVMQNPRHLVRRRGQEARLRCSPMKGHSHVYWYRQLPEEGLKFMVYLQKENIIDESGMPKERFSAEFPKEGPSILRIQQVVRGDSAAYFCASSPRGGATTDTQYFGPGTRLTVL.

V usage is TRBV7-7 and J usage is TRBJ2-2; D is perhaps TRBD2 (6 bases). V lost 4 bases, J lost 5 bases, and 14 bases lay in between. From germline, CDR1 is SSHAT and CDR2 FNYEAQ (reference sequence). This CDR3 is built from 15 residues. The CDR3 DNA reads TGTGCCAGCAGCTGGGACTCCCGGGGTACCGGGGAGCTGTTTTTT. Translating it yields CASSWDSRGTGELFF.

V gene TRBV29-1 combines with J gene TRBJ2-7; 9 nucleotides align to TRBD1. The germline V gene has CDR1 SQVTM and CDR2 ANQGSEA. Trimming cost V 7 bases and J 4 bases; bases outside gene matches: 8. This CDR3 contains 13 residues. The CDR3, as DNA: TGCAGCGCCGCCGGGACAGGGAATTACGAGCAGTACTTC. Translation gives CSAAGTGNYEQYF.

The rearrangement uses TRBV9 and TRBJ2-3, with 7 bases lining up with TRBD1. The CDR3 spans 14 residues. Germline V gives CDR1 SGDLS, CDR2 YYNGEE. V lost 3 bases, J lost 4 bases, and 5 bases stayed unmatched. CDR3 in DNA: TGTGCCAGCAGCGCTACAGGGGTGCCAGATACGCAGTATTTT. This encodes CASSATGVPDTQYF.

As for this clone: This may stem from a read error, because a much larger clone lies one nucleotide away. The chain combines TRBV29-1 with TRBJ1-5, with a tentative D call TRBD1 (6 bases). Germline CDR1 SQVTM, CDR2 ANQGSEA. V lost 0 bases and J 11 bases, leaving 20 bases between the germline ends. This CDR3 comprises 15 residues. The CDR3 DNA is TGCAGCGTTGAAGATTTTGCAGGGACACCCGAGTCCCAGCATTTT. Translating gives CSVEDFAGTPESQHF.

The chain has TRBV9 and TRBJ2-1; D might be TRBD1 (6 bases). Germline CDR1 SGDLS, CDR2 YYNGEE. Trimming shortened V by 2 bases and J by 4 bases, and 13 bases separated the two germline ends. The CDR3 covers 15 residues. DNA of the CDR3: TGTGCCAGCAGCGTTGAGGGGGAGCTGTACAATGAGCAGTTCTTC. It yields the protein CASSVEGELYNEQFF.

The chain employs TRBV2 and TRBJ2-7; D may be TRBD2 (6 bases). The CDR3 runs to 15 residues. Trimming stripped 1 base from V and 0 bases from J, with 10 bases between. Germline CDR1 and CDR2: SNHLY and FYNNEI. The CDR3 here is CASSEVAEISYEQYF. In DNA, the CDR3 is TGTGCCAGCAGTGAAGTAGCGGAGATCTCCTACGAGCAGTACTTC.

This rearrangement joins TRBV28 to TRBJ1-4, with D unclear. There are 13 residues in the CDR3. Trimming stripped 9 bases from V and 2 bases from J, with 10 bases between. The germline CDR1 and CDR2 sequences are MDHEN and SYDVKM. Here the CDR3 DNA reads TGTGCCAGTGTGGGCGGTACTAATGAAAAACTGTTTTTT. This translates into CASVGGTNEKLFF.

V gene TRBV19 combines with J gene TRBJ2-7; 7 bases map to TRBD1. Germline lookup yields CDR1 LNHDA and CDR2 SQIVND (reference sequence). Losses at the gene ends were 9 bases for V and 4 bases for J; bases not matched to a gene: 3. The CDR3 covers 11 residues. CDR3 DNA sequence: TGTGCCAGCGGACAGGTTTACGAGCAGTACTTC. Its translation: CASGQVYEQYF. Based on the CDR3 plus reference TRBV19 and TRBJ2-7, the full variable domain is DGGITQSPKYLFRKEGQNVTLSCEQNLNHDAMYWYRQDPGQGLRLIYYSQIVNDFQKGDIAEGYSVSREKKESFPLTVTSAQKNPTAFYLCASGQVYEQYFGPGTRLTVT.

This chain uses TRBV9 with TRBJ2-3; D possibly corresponds to TRBD1 (6 bases). The CDR3 is 13 amino acids. With 2 bases removed from V and 4 bases from J, the gap between germline ends came to 8 bases. Germline values: CDR1 SGDLS, CDR2 YYNGEE. This CDR3 reads CASSVRGPDTQYF. The CDR3, as DNA: TGTGCCAGCAGCGTCAGGGGCCCAGATACGCAGTATTTT.

The V call is TRBV7-9, the J call TRBJ1-1; tentative D call: TRBD1 (5 bases). V lost 5 bases, J lost 11 bases, and 15 bases lay in between. The CDR3 has 12 residues. The germline CDR1 and CDR2 sequences are SEHNR and FQNEAQ (reference sequence). The CDR3 nucleotides are TGTGCCAGCAGCCCGGGTGGGGGTTTGGCTTTCTTT. This encodes CASSPGGGLAFF.